The 5 T cell receptor beta chains in this list originate from one sample, sequenced in a study of blood T cells in healthy people across ages. Then a second PCR, running roughly 6 to 12 cycles, was carried out with a sample-barcoded 5' primer and a J-beta primer mix. TCRdb re-called the 5' RACE reads with MiXCR, one entry per CDR3 protein. The data contain hundreds of thousands of distinct CDR3 sequences, under 25% of them seen just once; the ten biggest clones take up roughly 3.6%. Sequencing used blood. These TCRs come from a man between 65 and 85 years old in good health.

This chain uses TRBV3-1 with TRBJ2-4; D uncertain. Germline CDR1 and CDR2: LGHDT and YNNKEL (reference sequence). This CDR3 is built from 15 residues. The V end was cut by 2 bases, the J end by 1 base, with 9 bases between. The CDR3 region has the DNA TGTGCCAGCAGCCAATCGTGGCAGGCCAAAAACATTCAGTACTTC. The encoded protein is CASSQSWQAKNIQYF.

The CDR3 DNA follows: TGTGCCAGCAGCTTAGCCCGGGACAGGCTTGGCAACACTGAAGCTTTCTTT. Translated: CASSLARDRLGNTEAFF. The chain combines TRBV7-3 with TRBJ1-1; the match to TRBD1 covers 8 bases. The CDR3 is made up of 17 amino acids. V gave up 2 bases and J gave up 2 bases; unmatched junction bases: 10. Germline CDR1 SGHTA, CDR2 FQGTGA. Looking up the rest from reference TRBV7-3 and TRBJ1-1 gives the full variable domain: GAGVSQTPSNKVTEKGKYVELRCDPISGHTALYWYRQSLGQGPEFLIYFQGTGAADDSGLPNDRFFAVRPEGSVSTLKIQRTERGDSAVYLCASSLARDRLGNTEAFFGQGTRLTVV.

The genes are TRBV2 and TRBJ2-3; 7 nucleotides agree with TRBD1. V trimming: 5 bases; J trimming: 8 bases; junction bases outside the gene matches: 7. The germline gives CDR1 SNHLY, CDR2 FYNNEI. This CDR3 is built from 13 residues. This CDR3 reads CASSRDSRVTQYF. Written as DNA, the CDR3 is TGTGCCAGCAGTAGGGACAGTAGAGTTACGCAGTATTTT.

This clonotype has only a few counts. The chain joins TRBV2 to TRBJ1-5, with 7 bases fitting TRBD1. The CDR3 runs 14 residues. V was clipped by 7 bases and J by 6 bases; unmatched bases: 9. Looked up from germline, CDR1 is SNHLY and CDR2 is FYNNEI. The CDR3 loop reads CASKPTGVSQPQHF. CDR3 DNA: TGTGCCAGCAAGCCAACAGGGGTCAGTCAGCCCCAGCATTTT.

This sequence joins TRBV7-2 and TRBJ2-5, with TRBD2 identical over 7 bases. The length of the CDR3 is 13 residues. V shed 5 bases, J shed 3 bases, and the junction held 3 bases outside the gene matches. The V gene's germline CDR1 is SGHTA and CDR2 FQGNSA. The CDR3 bases are TGTGCCAGCAGCCAGAGCGGGAAAGAGACCCAGTACTTC. Translation: CASSQSGKETQYF.